This TCR beta chain was sequenced in a study of T cell repertoires in cytomegalovirus infection. This clonotype was counted only a few times. Its antigen remains unidentified. One entry per CDR3 protein, called by TCRdb with MiXCR from the reads. The top ten hold around an eighth of the sample, which has 900,000 to 950,000 distinct CDR3 sequences, 30% to 40% seen once. The V gene's germline CDR1 is SGDLS and CDR2 YYNGEE. V dropped 3 bases and J dropped 3 bases, with 18 bases sitting between them. This CDR3 is built from 16 residues. This specimen was cultured CD8+ T cells from PBMCs, taken from culture after CMV antigen stimulation. The chain is built from TRBV9 and TRBJ1-2; the D is unclear. The receptor was isolated from a human donor in good health (CMV status not recorded). Some clones in this sample may be carry-over from other donors' samples. The CDR3 DNA follows: TGTGCCAGCAGCGGTCCCCATCCGGAAGGACACTATGGCTACACCTTC. Residues: CASSGPHPEGHYGYTF. Based on the CDR3 plus reference TRBV9 and TRBJ1-2, the full variable domain is DSGVTQTPKHLITATGQRVTLRCSPRSGDLSVYWYQQSLDQGLQFLIQYYNGEERAKGNILERFSAQQFPDLHSELNLSSLELGDSALYFCASSGPHPEGHYGYTFGSGTRLTVV.